This T cell receptor beta chain was sequenced during a study of cytomegalovirus exposure and HLA in healthy donors (TCRdb year 2017). Turning to the overall study: The roughly 670 repertoires of the first cohort and the 110 or so validation repertoires were produced on the same platform, according to a later analysis. The study aimed to test whether cataloging public T cell receptors could reveal signatures of past pathogen exposure. A separate validation cohort of approximately 120 different subjects was used in addition to the roughly 640-subject first cohort. To predict cytomegalovirus infection status, the study brought together high-throughput TCR immunosequencing, statistical association of individual TCRs with disease status, and machine learning. Summary of the overall study and its limitations: A later analysis found that TCRs clustered in the first cohort also tended to co-occur in the 120 validation repertoires, with approximately 94% of cluster scores above 0. It was suggested by the authors that the approach could potentially be generalized to other disease states and immunological phenotypes. While some public TCRs were present in many individuals, most TCR sequences turned up only very rarely across donors. In both the original and validation cohorts, the classifier was reported to diagnose cytomegalovirus status with high specificity and sensitivity. A later analysis lacked HLA typing for the validation cohort, so it scored co-occurrence in that cohort across all 130 or so repertoires. A few of the identified cytomegalovirus-associated TCR beta chains were confirmed in vitro to be specific for cytomegalovirus antigens. The study listed 164 TCR beta chains as associated with cytomegalovirus.

This clone was picked up one time. Its specific antigen is unknown. No much larger clone exists at a distance of one base, and base qualities are not known. Libraries came from the immunoSEQ multiplex PCR assay. Processing in the source paper ran as follows. A statistical classification framework was developed to diagnose cytomegalovirus status using the catalog of TCR beta chain sequences. The table comes from immuneACCESS by way of TCRdb, which keeps in-frame sequences with V and J called. Part of the clones is missing from these tables; in studies checked, under half for an unresolved V gene and the rest for unknown reasons. V and J calls and clone size are given by that table; D and trimming were obtained from the DNA. The sample table lists some 250,000 clones, roughly 90% of them with a count of one. Jointly, the top ten make up 0.37% of the sample. The CDR3 runs 19 amino acids, cysteine and valine included. Here the CDR3 DNA is all that survives: 57 bases in frame from base 1. For this chain, trimming is 5 bases at the V end and 1 base at the J end, and the number of junction bases without a gene match is 13. Reading the germline V gene gives CDR1 SNHLY and CDR2 FYNNEI.

The donors belonged to the validation cohort of about 120 subjects, which was separate from the roughly 700-subject first cohort. The TCR comes from a woman aged 18 to 35 in good health and CMV-seronegative. The chain links TRBV2 with TRBJ2-7, with 14 bases in between that match TRBD2. Specimen: PBMCs. The CDR3 is CASSPGLAGGLGASYEQYV. The nucleotide sequence reads as follows: TGTGCCAGCAGTCCCGGACTAGCGGGGGGCTTAGGCGCATCCTACGAGCAGTACGTC.